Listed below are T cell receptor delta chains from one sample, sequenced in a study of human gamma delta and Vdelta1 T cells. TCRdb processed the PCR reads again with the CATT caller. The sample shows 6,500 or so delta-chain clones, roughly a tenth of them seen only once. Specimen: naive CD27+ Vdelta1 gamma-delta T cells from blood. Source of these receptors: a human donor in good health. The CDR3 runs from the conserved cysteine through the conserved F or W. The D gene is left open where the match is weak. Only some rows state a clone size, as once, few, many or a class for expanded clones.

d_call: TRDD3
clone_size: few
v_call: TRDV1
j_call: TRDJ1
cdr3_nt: TGTGCTCTTGGGGAACCACGTACTGGGGGATTAGGCGATAAACTCATCTTT
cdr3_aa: CALGEPRTGGLGDKLIF

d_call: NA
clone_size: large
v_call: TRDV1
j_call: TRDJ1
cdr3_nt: TGTGCTCTTGGACCCCTCCCGAGGCGCACCGATAAACTCATCTTT
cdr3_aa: CALGPLPRRTDKLIF

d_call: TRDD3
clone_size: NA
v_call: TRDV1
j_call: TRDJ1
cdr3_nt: TGTGCTCTTGGGGAACTTAGTACTCCTCATACCCGCTGGGGGTTAAGTAGCTCCGGTAAACTCATCTTT
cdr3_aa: CALGELSTPHTRWGLSSSGKLIF

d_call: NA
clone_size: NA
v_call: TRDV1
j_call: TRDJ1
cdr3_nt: TGTGCTCTTGGGGAACCCGGGGCCTTCCCTGGGTCTGGGGGGACTACCGATAAACTCATCTTT
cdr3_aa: CALGEPGAFPGSGGTTDKLIF

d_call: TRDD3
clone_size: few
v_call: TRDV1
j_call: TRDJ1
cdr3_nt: TGTGCTCTTGGGCTACACCTCAATTCGTACTGGGGGAGATGGACCGATAAACTCATCTTT
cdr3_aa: CALGLHLNSYWGRWTDKLIF

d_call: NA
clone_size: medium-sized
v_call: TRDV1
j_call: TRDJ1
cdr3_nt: TGTGCTCTTGGTAGTCCGATTAAAAAACTCATCTTT
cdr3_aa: CALGSPIKKLIF

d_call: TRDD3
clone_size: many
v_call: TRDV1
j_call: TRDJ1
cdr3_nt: TGTGCTCTTGGGGGACGCGGTCGGTACTGGGGGATACTAAGATCCGATAAACTCATCTTT
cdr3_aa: CALGGRGRYWGILRSDKLIF

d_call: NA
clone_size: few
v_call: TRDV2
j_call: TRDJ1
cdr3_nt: TGTGCCTGTCTGTCCCGGTGGGGCCCCAATAAACTCATCTTT
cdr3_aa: CACLSRWGPNKLIF

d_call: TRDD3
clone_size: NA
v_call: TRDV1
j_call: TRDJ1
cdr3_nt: TGTGCTCTTGGGGAGTCTTCCCTCTGGGGGATACAAAGAACCGATAAACTCATCTTT
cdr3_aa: CALGESSLWGIQRTDKLIF

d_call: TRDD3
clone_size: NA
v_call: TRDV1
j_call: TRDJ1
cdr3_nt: TGTGCTCTTGGGGGCGGGATGCTAGGCTACCGCCGCTGGGGGATACTCGTGGGAGACACCGATAAACTCATCTTT
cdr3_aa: CALGGGMLGYRRWGILVGDTDKLIF

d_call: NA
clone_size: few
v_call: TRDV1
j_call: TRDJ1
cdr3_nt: TGTGCTCTTGGGGAACTAGTCCGAACCTTCCTACGACGGGGGATACCCAACCGAAAACTCATCTTT
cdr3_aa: CALGELVRTFLRRGIPNRKLIF

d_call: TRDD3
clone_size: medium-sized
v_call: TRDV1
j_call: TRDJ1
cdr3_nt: TGTGCTCTTGGGCCGCCAGCTAGTTACTGGGGGATACGCGCCGATAAACTCATCTTT
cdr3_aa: CALGPPASYWGIRADKLIF

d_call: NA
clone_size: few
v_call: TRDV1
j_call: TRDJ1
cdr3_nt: TGTGCTCTTGGGGAACTCTCTAGGAGGTATTACACCGATAAACTCATCTTT
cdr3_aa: CALGELSRRYYTDKLIF

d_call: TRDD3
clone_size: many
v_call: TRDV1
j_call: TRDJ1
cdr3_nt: TGTGCTCTTGGGGCCGTTCCTACCAGGTACTGGGGGATACGCACCGATAAACTCATCTTT
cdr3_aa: CALGAVPTRYWGIRTDKLIF

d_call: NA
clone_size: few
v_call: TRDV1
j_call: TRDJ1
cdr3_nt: TGTGCTCTTGGGCCTTCTCCTCGTAGTGGGGATCGGACCGTTAAACTCATCTTT
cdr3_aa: CALGPSPRSGDRTVKLIF

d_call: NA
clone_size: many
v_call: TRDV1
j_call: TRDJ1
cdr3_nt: TGTGCTCTTGGGGAACTCCATGGAGGGCCGATATGGAGGGGGAGCTACACCGATAAACTCATCTTT
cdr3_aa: CALGELHGGPIWRGSYTDKLIF

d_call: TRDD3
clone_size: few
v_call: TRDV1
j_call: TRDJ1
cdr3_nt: TGTGCTCTTGGGAAAAAACGTCCTACTGGGGGATACGCGCCCCCTCTAATTTACACCGATAAACTCATCTTT
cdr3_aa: CALGKKRPTGGYAPPLIYTDKLIF

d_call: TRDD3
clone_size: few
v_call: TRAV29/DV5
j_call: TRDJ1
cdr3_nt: TGTGCCCCCCTATGGGGGATCCACCGCGGGCTCATCTTT
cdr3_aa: CAPLWGIHRGLIF

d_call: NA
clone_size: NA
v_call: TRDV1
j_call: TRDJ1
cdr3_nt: TGTGCTCTTGGGGTCTTTACCTTCCTTCCGACATCTATTTACTTGGGGGTCACCGATAAACTCATCTTT
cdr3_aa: CALGVFTFLPTSIYLGVTDKLIF

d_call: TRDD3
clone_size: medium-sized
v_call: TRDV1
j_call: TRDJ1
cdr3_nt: TGTGCTCTTGGGGAACTCCGGTTTGGGGGATACGGATACAGAACCGATAAACTCATCTTT
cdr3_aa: CALGELRFGGYGYRTDKLIF

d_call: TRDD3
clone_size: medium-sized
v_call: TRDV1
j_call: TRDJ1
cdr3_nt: TGTGCTCTTGGGGAATGGGAGGCACTGGGGGATACCGATAAACTCATCTTT
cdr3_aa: CALGEWEALGDTDKLIF

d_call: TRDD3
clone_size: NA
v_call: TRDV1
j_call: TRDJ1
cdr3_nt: TGTGCTCTTGGGGAACGGCAACTCGGGATACGTGGTAAACTCATCTTT
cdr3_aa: CALGERQLGIRGKLIF

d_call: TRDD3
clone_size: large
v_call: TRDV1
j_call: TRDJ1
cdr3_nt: TGTGCTCTTGGGGACCGTACTGGGGGTCGAAGATACACCGATAAACTCATCTTT
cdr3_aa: CALGDRTGGRRYTDKLIF

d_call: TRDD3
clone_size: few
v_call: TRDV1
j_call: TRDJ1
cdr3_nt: TGTGCTCTTGGGGAACGTCACTGGTACTGGGGGATACGGGGCACCGATAAACTCATCTTT
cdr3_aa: CALGERHWYWGIRGTDKLIF

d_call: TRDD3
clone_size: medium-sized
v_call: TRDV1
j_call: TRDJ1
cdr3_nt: TGTGCTCTTGGGGAACAACCCCTATTTAGGCTGGGGGATACAAGGAGGGCGTGGACCGATAAACTCATCTTT
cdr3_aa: CALGEQPLFRLGDTRRAWTDKLIF

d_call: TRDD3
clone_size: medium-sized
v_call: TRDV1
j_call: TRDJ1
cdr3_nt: TGTGCTCTTGGGGAACGTACTGGGGGCCACCGTCGGGCCGATAAACTCATCTTT
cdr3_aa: CALGERTGGHRRADKLIF

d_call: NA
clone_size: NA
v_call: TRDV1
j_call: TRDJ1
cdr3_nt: TGTGCTCTTGGGGAAAGGCCTCCCCAGTACACCGATAAACTCATCTTT
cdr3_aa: CALGERPPQYTDKLIF

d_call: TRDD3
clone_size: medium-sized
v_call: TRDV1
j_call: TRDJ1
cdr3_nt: TGTGCTCTTGGGGAACTTGTAAGACGACTGGGATGGGGGAGACACACCGATAAACTCATCTTT
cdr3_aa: CALGELVRRLGWGRHTDKLIF

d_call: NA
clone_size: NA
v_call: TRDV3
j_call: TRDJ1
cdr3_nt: TGTGCCCTTACTTTCCTAAGCTGCTGTTGGAGGGACGGACTGTCGTACACCGATAAACTCATCTTT
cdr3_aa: CALTFLSCCWRDGLSYTDKLIF

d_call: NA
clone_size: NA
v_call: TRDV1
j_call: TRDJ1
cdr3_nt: TGTGCTCTTGGGGACCACTCCCGTAGGGGGCCCCGGATTCGGAAACTCATCTTT
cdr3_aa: CALGDHSRRGPRIRKLIF

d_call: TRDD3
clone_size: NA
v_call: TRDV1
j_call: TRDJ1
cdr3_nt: TGTGCTCTTGGAGAACTGAAACGCCGCTGGGGGTCCGGCCCCGATAACACCGATAAACTCATCTTT
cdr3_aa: CALGELKRRWGSGPDNTDKLIF

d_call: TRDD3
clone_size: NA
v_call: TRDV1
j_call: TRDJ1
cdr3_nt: TGTGCTCTTGGGGAACTTAATACTCCTCATACCCGCTGGGGGTTAAGTAGCCGCGATAAACTCATCTTT
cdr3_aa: CALGELNTPHTRWGLSSRDKLIF

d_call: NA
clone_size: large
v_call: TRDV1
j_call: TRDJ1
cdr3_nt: TGTGCTCTTGGGGGACGCCTTCGCGGAGGGGGTAGGTCCGATAAACTCATCTTT
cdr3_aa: CALGGRLRGGGRSDKLIF

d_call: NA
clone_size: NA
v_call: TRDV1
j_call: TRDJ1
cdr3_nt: TGTGCTCTTGGGGAAGCGTCGCGTGTGGCCCCGGAGACCGATCACCTCATCTTT
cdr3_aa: CALGEASRVAPETDHLIF

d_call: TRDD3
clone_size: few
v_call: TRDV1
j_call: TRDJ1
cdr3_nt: TGTGCTCTTGGGGAACCCCACAGGAGGCTGGGGGATAAAACGAACACCGATAAACTCATCTTT
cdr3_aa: CALGEPHRRLGDKTNTDKLIF

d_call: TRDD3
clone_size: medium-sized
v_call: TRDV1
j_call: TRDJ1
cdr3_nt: TGTGCTCTTGGGGAACCAAAGCCACGGAGAATTTTCAATACGGGGATGGGGGGATACGCCCCTCACACCGATAAACTCATCTTT
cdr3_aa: CALGEPKPRRIFNTGMGGYAPHTDKLIF

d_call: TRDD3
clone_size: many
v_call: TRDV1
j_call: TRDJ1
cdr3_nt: TGTGCTCTTGGGGTCCACACCTACTCAGTCGTACTGGGGGATACGAGTGGGACCGATAAACTCATCTTT
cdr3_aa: CALGVHTYSVVLGDTSGTDKLIF

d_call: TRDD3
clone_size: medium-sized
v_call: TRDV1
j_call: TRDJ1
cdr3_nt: TGTGCTCTTGGGGCCCCGAATTTGAGCTATTCTGGGGGATTACCTTCGTACACCGATAAACTCATCTTT
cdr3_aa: CALGAPNLSYSGGLPSYTDKLIF

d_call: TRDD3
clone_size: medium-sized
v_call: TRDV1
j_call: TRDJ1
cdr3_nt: TGTGCTCTTGGGGAAGTTTATTCCCTACGAGCTAACTGGGGGATACGCGGCTACACCGATAAACTCATCTTT
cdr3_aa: CALGEVYSLRANWGIRGYTDKLIF

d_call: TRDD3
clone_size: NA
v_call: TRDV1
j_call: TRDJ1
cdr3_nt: TGTGCTCTTGGGGTCCGGCCTCGGTACTGGGGGATAACCGCTCGACGCCCCGATAAACTCATCTTT
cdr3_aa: CALGVRPRYWGITARRPDKLIF

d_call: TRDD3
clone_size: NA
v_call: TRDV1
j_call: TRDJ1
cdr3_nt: TGTGCTCTTGGGGAGACACCTCGGGTCGCACACTGGGGGATCCCCCCCGATAAACTCATCTTT
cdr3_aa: CALGETPRVAHWGIPPDKLIF

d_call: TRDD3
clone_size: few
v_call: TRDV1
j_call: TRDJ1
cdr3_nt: TGTGCTCTTGGGGAACGTTCTCCCCCCGGCGACACTGGGGGATACCGGAATAAACTCATCTTT
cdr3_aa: CALGERSPPGDTGGYRNKLIF